This TCR beta chain was profiled in a study of control samples from healthy donors and cancer patients. Assay: immunoSEQ multiplex PCR; the TCRdb copy retains only in-frame clones and omits some. Seen here are some 120,000 clones, over 90% observed once, and the top ten hold approximately 2.5%. The CDR3 length is 13 residues. V was clipped by 6 bases and J by 2 bases; unmatched bases: 3. Germline CDR1 is MNHEY and CDR2 is SMNVEV (reference sequence). This clone occurred a few times. This chain connects TRBV27 to TRBJ2-5, with 7 bases matching TRBD1. The TCR originated in a man aged 25-40 years in good health. Sequences were obtained from blood. CDR3 nucleotides: TGTGCCAGCAGAGGACAGGTACAAGAGACCCAGTACTTC. Translated: CASRGQVQETQYF.